This paragraph covers one TCR beta chain sequence. This sample is part of a study of neoadjuvant anti-PD-1 for oral cavity cancer. These oral cavity squamous cell carcinomas were HPV-negative and locally advanced. Some clones are missing from TCRdb's copy, which holds only in-frame ones; the method was immunoSEQ multiplex PCR. The sample includes around 12,000 clones, 50% to 80% of them seen just once. The germline gives CDR1 SGHRS, CDR2 YFSETQ. The ends were cut back, 6 bases at V and 3 bases at J, with 10 bases in the middle. CDR3 length: 12 amino acids. The gene calls are TRBV5-1 and TRBJ2-7, with a possible D match to TRBD1 (5 bases). The sequenced sample was PBMCs, obtained before nivolumab (anti-PD-1) treatment. The source is a person between 35 and 79 years old with oral cavity squamous cell carcinoma. DNA of the CDR3: TGCGCCAGCAACCTAGGGGACTACGAGCAGTACTTC. Translated, it gives CASNLGDYEQYF.